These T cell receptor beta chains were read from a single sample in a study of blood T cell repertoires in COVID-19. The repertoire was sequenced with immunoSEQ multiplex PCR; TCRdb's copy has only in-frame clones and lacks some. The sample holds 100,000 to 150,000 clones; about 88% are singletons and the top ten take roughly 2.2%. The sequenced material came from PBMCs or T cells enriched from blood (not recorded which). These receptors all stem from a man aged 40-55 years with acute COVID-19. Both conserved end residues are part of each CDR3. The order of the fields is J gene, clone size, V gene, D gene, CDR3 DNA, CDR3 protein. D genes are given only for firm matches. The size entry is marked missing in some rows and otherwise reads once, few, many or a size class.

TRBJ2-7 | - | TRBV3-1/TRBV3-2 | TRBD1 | TGTGCCAGCAGCCAAACACAGACAGGGGCCGAGCAGTACTTC | CASSQTQTGAEQYF
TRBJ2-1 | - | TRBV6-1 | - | TGTGCCAGCAGTGAAACTATTGGGGGGGCGGGTGAGCAGTTCTTC | CASSETIGGAGEQFF
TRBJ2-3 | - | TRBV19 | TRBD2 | TGTGCCAGTAGTATAGCTAGCGGGAGCACAGATACGCAGTATTTT | CASSIASGSTDTQYF
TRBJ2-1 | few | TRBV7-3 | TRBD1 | TGTGCCAGCAGCTCAACCGGGACAGGGAAAAATGAGCAGTTCTTC | CASSSTGTGKNEQFF
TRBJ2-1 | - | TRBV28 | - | TGTGCCAGCAGTTTGGCCGGGTCTGAGCAGTTCTTC | CASSLAGSEQFF
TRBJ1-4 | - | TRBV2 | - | TGTGCCAGCAGTGTTCAGGGTCGTCAAGAAAAACTGTTTTTT | CASSVQGRQEKLFF
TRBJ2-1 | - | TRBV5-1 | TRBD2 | TGCGCCAGCATTTCCGGGACTAGCGGGACGGGTGAGCAGTTCTTC | CASISGTSGTGEQFF
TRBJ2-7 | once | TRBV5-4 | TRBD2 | TGTGCCAGCAGCTTGGGGGCGGGAGCCAACCACTACGAGCAGTACTTC | CASSLGAGANHYEQYF
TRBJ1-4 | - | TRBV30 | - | TGTGCCTGGAGTTTCGGGGTTGAAAAACTGTTTTTT | CAWSFGVEKLFF
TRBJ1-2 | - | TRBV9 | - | TGTGCCAGCAGCGTAGACAGTAACTATGGCTACACCTTC | CASSVDSNYGYTF
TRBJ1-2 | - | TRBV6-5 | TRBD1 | TGTGCCAGCAGAGAGACAGGGGCCGGTGGCTACACCTTC | CASRETGAGGYTF
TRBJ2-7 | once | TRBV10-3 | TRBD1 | TGTGCCATCAGTCTGGACAGGGACGAGCAGTACTTC | CAISLDRDEQYF
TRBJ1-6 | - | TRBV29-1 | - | TGCAGCGCCCTTCTGACGACTGATTCACCCCTCCACTTT | CSALLTTDSPLHF
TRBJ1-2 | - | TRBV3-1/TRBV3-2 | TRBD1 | TGTGCCAGCAGCCGGGACAGCTTTGGCTACACCTTC | CASSRDSFGYTF
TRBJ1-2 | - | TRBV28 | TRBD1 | TGTGCCAGCAGTTTAACGGGATTGCAGGGGGATGTAAGATTCGAGTATGGCTACACCTTC | CASSLTGLQGDVRFEYGYTF
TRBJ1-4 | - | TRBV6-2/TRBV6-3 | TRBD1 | TGTGCCAGCAGTTGGCGAGGGGGCGAGGAAAAACTGTTTTTT | CASSWRGGEEKLFF
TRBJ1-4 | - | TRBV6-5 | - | TGTGCCAGCAGCCAGGTCCGATCAACTAATGAAAAACTGTTTTTT | CASSQVRSTNEKLFF
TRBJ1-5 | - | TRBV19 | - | TGTGCCAGTAGTATCCCTCTACAGCCCCAGCATTTT | CASSIPLQPQHF
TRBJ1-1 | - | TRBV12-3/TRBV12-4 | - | TGTGCCAGCAGTTTAAGGGGGAACACTGAAGCTTTCTTT | CASSLRGNTEAFF
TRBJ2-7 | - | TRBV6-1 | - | TGTGCCAGCAGTGAAGCGCAAGGGGTCTCCTACGAGCAGTACTTC | CASSEAQGVSYEQYF
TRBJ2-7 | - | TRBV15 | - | TGTGCCACCAGCAGAGATAAATACGAGCAGTACTTC | CATSRDKYEQYF
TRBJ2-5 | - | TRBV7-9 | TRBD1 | TGTGCCAGCAGCTTTGGACAGGGGGCAGAGACCCAGTACTTC | CASSFGQGAETQYF
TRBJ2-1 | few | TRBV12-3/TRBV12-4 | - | TGTGCCAGCAGTTTGGAGGTTTATGAGCAGTTCTTC | CASSLEVYEQFF
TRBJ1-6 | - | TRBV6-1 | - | TGTGCCAGCAGTGATCCAGGGATAGTCTCACCCCTCCACTTT | CASSDPGIVSPLHF
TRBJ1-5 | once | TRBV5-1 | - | TGCGCCAGCAGCCTAGCTGGGGGAGGGAATCAGCCCCAGCATTTT | CASSLAGGGNQPQHF
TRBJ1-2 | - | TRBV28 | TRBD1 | TGTGCCAGCAGTTTGCCAACAGGGGACAGGGGCTACACCTTC | CASSLPTGDRGYTF
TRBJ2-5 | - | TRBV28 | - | TGTGCCAGCAGGTCCTTTGTGGTCCAGGGAGAGACCCAGTACTTC | CASRSFVVQGETQYF
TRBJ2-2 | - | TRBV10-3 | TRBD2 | TGTGCCATTGAGTCCGGGACTAGCGGGGGGCGGTACACCGGGGAGCTGTTTTTT | CAIESGTSGGRYTGELFF
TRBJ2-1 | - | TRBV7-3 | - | TGTGCCAGCAGCTCCCCGGGGAGCAATGAGCAGTTCTTC | CASSSPGSNEQFF
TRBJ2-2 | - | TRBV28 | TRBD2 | TGTGCCAGCAAAGCGGGAGATAACACCGGGGAGCTGTTTTTT | CASKAGDNTGELFF
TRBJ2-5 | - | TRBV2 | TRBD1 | TGTGCCAGGGCGGGACAGGGTCAAGAGACCCAGTACTTC | CARAGQGQETQYF
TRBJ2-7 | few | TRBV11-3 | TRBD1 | TGTGCCAGCAGCTTAGACGGGACAGCCCTGGGGGAGCAGTACTTC | CASSLDGTALGEQYF
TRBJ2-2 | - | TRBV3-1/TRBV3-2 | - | TGTGCCAGCAGCCAGCAGGTCACCGGGGAGCTGTTTTTT | CASSQQVTGELFF
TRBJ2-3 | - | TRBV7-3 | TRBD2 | TGTGCCAGCAGCTTAAGACTAGCGGGAGCCACAGATACGCAGTATTTT | CASSLRLAGATDTQYF
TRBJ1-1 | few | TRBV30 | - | TGTGCCTGGAGTCCCCCGGGAGGAGGGGGGAGGAAAGCTTTCTTT | CAWSPPGGGGRKAFF
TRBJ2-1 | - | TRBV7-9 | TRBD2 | TGTGCCAGCAGTCCACGGGGTAGCGGGACGAATGAGCAGTTCTTC | CASSPRGSGTNEQFF
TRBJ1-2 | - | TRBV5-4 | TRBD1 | TGTGCCAGCAGGGTTGCAGGGGGACGGCTGCGGGGCTACACCTTC | CASRVAGGRLRGYTF
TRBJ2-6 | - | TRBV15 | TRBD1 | TGTGCCACCAGCAGAGAGTTGAACAGGGGCTCTGGGGCCAACGTCCTGACTTTC | CATSRELNRGSGANVLTF
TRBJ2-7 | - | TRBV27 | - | TGTGCCAGCAGTTTATCCGGGACTTTCCCTTTATACGAGCAGTACTTC | CASSLSGTFPLYEQYF
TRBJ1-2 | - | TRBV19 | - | TGTGCCAGTAGTATCGACAGGTCCCGGGATGGCTACACCTTC | CASSIDRSRDGYTF
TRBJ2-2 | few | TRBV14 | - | TGTGCCAGCAGTTCCGGGAACACCGGGGAGCTGTTTTTT | CASSSGNTGELFF
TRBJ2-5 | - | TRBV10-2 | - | TGCGCCAGCAGCGGACACATGCAGACCCAGTACTTC | CASSGHMQTQYF
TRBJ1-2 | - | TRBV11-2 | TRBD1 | TGTGCCAGCAGCCCCCCCTTTGGGACAGGGGCCCCGCAGGGCTACACCTTC | CASSPPFGTGAPQGYTF
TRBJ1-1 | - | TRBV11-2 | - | TGTGCCAGCAGCTCAGGGGTCACTGAAGCTTTCTTT | CASSSGVTEAFF
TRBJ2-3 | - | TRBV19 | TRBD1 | TGTGCCAGTAGAGACAGGGCTTATAGCACAGATACGCAGTATTTT | CASRDRAYSTDTQYF
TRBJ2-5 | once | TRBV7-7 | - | TGTGCTAGCAGCTTAGGGGGGGGAACTCAGGGTGAGACCCAGTACTTC | CASSLGGGTQGETQYF